Shown below are 16 T cell receptor beta chains from a single sample sequenced in a study of T cells in Graves' hyperthyroidism and ophthalmopathy. TCR beta CDR3 regions were amplified from RNA. Carried out on the TCR CDR3, a first-round RT-PCR used the HTBI primer set. TCRdb reprocessed the multiplex PCR reads with MiXCR, giving one entry per CDR3 protein. Counted here are some 570,000 distinct CDR3 sequences, approximately 15% occurring once; the ten biggest clones make up over 6%. The sample taken for sequencing was blood. These receptors all stem from a woman aged 18-35 years with Graves' ophthalmopathy.

The genes are TRBV4-3 and TRBJ2-7; TRBD2 might be the D (5 bases). Germline V lookup: CDR1 LGHNA, CDR2 YSLEER. CDR3 size: 15 residues. Trimming took 0 bases from V and 2 from J, leaving 11 bases between them. CDR3: CASSQESGGPYEQYF. CDR3 DNA: TGCGCCAGCAGCCAAGAGTCAGGCGGGCCCTACGAGCAGTACTTC.

This clonotype was counted at least ten times. The chain is built from TRBV18 and TRBJ2-7; 7 nucleotides align to TRBD1. The CDR3 length is 13 residues. Losses at the gene ends were 3 bases for V and 5 bases for J; bases not matched to a gene: 4. CDR1 and CDR2 (germline): KGHSH, LQKENI. Here the CDR3 reads CASSPRQGNEQYF. CDR3 coding DNA: TGTGCCAGCTCACCCCGACAGGGAAACGAGCAGTACTTC.

The sample holds many counts of this clonotype. CDR3 bases: TGTGCCAGCAGTTTTACTAGCGGGAGGAACGAGCAGTACTTC. Residues: CASSFTSGRNEQYF. J is TRBJ2-7 and V is TRBV12-3 or TRBV12-4; 12 bases are a match to TRBD2. After removal of 3 bases from V and 5 bases from J, the junction contained 2 bases not matched to a gene. This CDR3 contains 14 residues.

This clonotype was seen ten or more times. The rearrangement uses TRBV24-1 and TRBJ1-5, with 9 bases fitting TRBD1. This CDR3 contains 15 residues. V lost 9 bases and J lost 9; bases outside the gene matches: 14. Per germline, CDR1 KGHDR and CDR2 SFDVKD. The CDR3 DNA reads as TGTGCCACCGGTTTCGACAGGGGGACACTGGGGCCCCAGCATTTT. Encoded protein: CATGFDRGTLGPQHF.

The chain is built from TRBV20-1 and TRBJ2-1; tentative D call: TRBD2 (5 bases). The germline CDR1 and CDR2 sequences are DFQATT and SNEGSKA (reference sequence). The CDR3 runs to 15 residues. Trimming cost V 3 bases and J 0 bases, with 12 bases left between them. CDR3 sequence (DNA): TGCAGTGCTAGGCCAGGCGGGCGCTCCTACAATGAGCAGTTCTTC. This sequence encodes CSARPGGRSYNEQFF.

In its sample, this clonotype was seen many times. This sequence joins TRBV29-1 and TRBJ1-1; 10 bases fit TRBD1. Germline CDR1 and CDR2: SQVTM and ANQGSEA. V gave up 6 bases and J gave up 1 base; unmatched junction bases: 11. There are 16 residues in the CDR3. CDR3 sequence: CSVYLLRTGGNTEAFF. In DNA form, the CDR3 reads TGCAGCGTCTATTTGCTGAGGACAGGGGGGAACACTGAAGCTTTCTTT.

This clonotype showed up many times. The chain uses TRBV28 and TRBJ1-1; no clear D gene. This CDR3 has 15 residues. Between the trimmed V and J ends, which lost 4 bases and 3 bases, there was a span of 15 bases. Germline V CDR1 and CDR2: MDHEN, SYDVKM. The CDR3 nucleotides read TGTGCCAGCAGTTCCCTAGGAGGGTTAGACACTGAAGCTTTCTTT. Amino acids: CASSSLGGLDTEAFF.

This clonotype was seen repeatedly, ten times or more. The chain combines TRBV6-1 with TRBJ2-7; D may be TRBD1 (6 bases). The CDR3 loop spans 15 amino acids. The V end lost 3 bases, the J end lost 3 bases, and 15 bases lay between the germline ends. The germline gives CDR1 MNHNS, CDR2 SASEGT. CDR3 sequence: CASSEIGRDNYEQYF. CDR3 coding DNA: TGTGCCAGCAGTGAGATCGGCCGGGACAACTACGAGCAGTACTTC.

This sequence joins TRBV4-2 and TRBJ2-7; a weak D match, TRBD2 (6 bases). The CDR3 loop spans 14 amino acids. CDR1 is LGHNA, CDR2 YNFKEQ, per germline. Trimming pared 0 bases from V and 6 bases from J, leaving 12 bases between. The CDR3 bases are TGTGCCAGCAGCCAAGAATGGTTGGGAGGCGAGCAGTACTTC. This gives the protein CASSQEWLGGEQYF.

The table lists this clonotype with many counts. The gene calls are TRBV28 and TRBJ2-1; the match to TRBD2 covers 7 bases. CDR1 and CDR2 from the germline V gene are MDHEN and SYDVKM. V shed 2 bases, J shed 8 bases, and the junction held 12 bases outside the gene matches. This CDR3 comprises 16 residues. The CDR3 region is CASSLGGRLAADEQFF. CDR3 DNA: TGTGCCAGCAGTTTAGGCGGGAGACTAGCAGCTGATGAGCAGTTCTTC.

This chain uses TRBV28 with TRBJ2-7; the match to TRBD2 covers 10 bases. The J segment lost 9 bases and the V segment lost 7 bases, leaving 21 bases of the junction unmatched. Germline values: CDR1 MDHEN, CDR2 SYDVKM. The CDR3 has 17 amino acids. CDR3 nucleotide sequence: TGTGCCAGCAAAAAGAGGTGGTCTAGCGGGGGCCCTACGGGGCAGTACTTC. Its translation is CASKKRWSSGGPTGQYF.

The sample holds a few counts of this clonotype. The rearrangement links TRBV30 to TRBJ2-1; maybe TRBD2 (5 bases). Trimming pared 7 bases from V and 8 bases from J, leaving 18 bases between. The CDR3 is 13 residues long. Looked up from germline, CDR1 is GTSNPN and CDR2 is SVGIG (reference sequence). CDR3 coding DNA: TGTGCCTACGGAGGTCCCGCCAGTCATGAGCAGTTCTTC. Its translation is CAYGGPASHEQFF.

V is TRBV5-1 and J is TRBJ2-1, with 9 bases that match TRBD2. The CDR3 spans 16 residues. V was pared by 0 bases and J by 0 bases, with 1 base of the junction left unmatched. From germline, CDR1 is SGHRS and CDR2 YFSETQ. In DNA form, the CDR3 reads TGCGCCAGCAGCTTGGATAGCGGGAGCTCCTACAATGAGCAGTTCTTC. This encodes CASSLDSGSSYNEQFF.

In its sample, this clonotype was seen a few times. This chain uses TRBV4-2 with TRBJ2-3; 7 bases fit TRBD1. V gave up 4 bases and J gave up 1 base; unmatched junction bases: 8. Germline V gives CDR1 LGHNA, CDR2 YNFKEQ. CDR3 length: 16 amino acids. The CDR3 DNA reads TGTGCCAGCAGCCTAGAGGGGGCAGGGGGCACAGATACGCAGTATTTT. Translation gives CASSLEGAGGTDTQYF.

This clonotype has ten or more counts. This chain uses TRBV27 with TRBJ2-7; the D call may be TRBD1 or TRBD2 (5 bases each). In germline, CDR1 is MNHEY, CDR2 SMNVEV (reference sequence). This CDR3 spans 14 amino acids. V shed 3 bases and J shed 5 bases, with 14 bases lying between them. The CDR3 spells CASSFSRDRDEQYF. The CDR3 DNA reads TGTGCCAGCAGTTTTTCCAGGGACCGGGACGAGCAGTACTTC.

The sample holds many counts of this clonotype. The chain recombines TRBV2 with TRBJ1-1, with unresolved D. CDR3 size: 13 residues. Germline V lookup: CDR1 SNHLY, CDR2 FYNNEI. V was shortened by 6 bases and J by 3 bases, with 11 bases between the two germline ends. Written as DNA, the CDR3 is TGTGCCAGCAGAGCACTAGGCTACACTGAAGCTTTCTTT. This gives the protein CASRALGYTEAFF.